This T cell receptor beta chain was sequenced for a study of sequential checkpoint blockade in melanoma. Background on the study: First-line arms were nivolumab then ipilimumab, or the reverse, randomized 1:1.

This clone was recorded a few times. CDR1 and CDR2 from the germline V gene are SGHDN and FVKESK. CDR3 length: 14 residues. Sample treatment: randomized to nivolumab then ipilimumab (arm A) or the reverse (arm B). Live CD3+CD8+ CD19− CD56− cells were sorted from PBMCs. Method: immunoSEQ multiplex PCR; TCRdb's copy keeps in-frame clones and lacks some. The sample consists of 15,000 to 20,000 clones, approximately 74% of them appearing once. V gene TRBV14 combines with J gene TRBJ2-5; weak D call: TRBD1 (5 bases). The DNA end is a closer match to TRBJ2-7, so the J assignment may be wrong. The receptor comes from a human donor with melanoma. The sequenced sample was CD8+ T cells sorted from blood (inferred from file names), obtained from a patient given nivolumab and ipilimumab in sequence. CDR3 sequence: CASSQATVSYEQYF. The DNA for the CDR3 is TGTGCCAGCAGCCAGGCGACAGTTAGCTACGAGCAGTACTTC.